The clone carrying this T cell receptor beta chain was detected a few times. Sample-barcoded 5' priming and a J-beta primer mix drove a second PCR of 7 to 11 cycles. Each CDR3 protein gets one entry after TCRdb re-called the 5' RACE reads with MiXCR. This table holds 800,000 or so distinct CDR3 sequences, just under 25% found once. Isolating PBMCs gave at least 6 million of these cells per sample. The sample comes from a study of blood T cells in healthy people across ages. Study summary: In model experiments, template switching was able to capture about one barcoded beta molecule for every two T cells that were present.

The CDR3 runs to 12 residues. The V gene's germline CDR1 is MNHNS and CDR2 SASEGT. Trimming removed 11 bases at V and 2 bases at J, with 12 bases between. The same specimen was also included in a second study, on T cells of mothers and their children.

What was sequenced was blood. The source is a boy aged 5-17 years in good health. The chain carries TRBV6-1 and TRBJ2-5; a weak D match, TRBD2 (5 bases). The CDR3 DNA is TGTGCCGGACTTGGGGTACAAGAGACCCAGTACTTC. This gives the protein CAGLGVQETQYF.